These 25 T cell receptor beta chains originate from one sample sequenced in a study of blood T cell repertoires in COVID-19. Only in-frame clones appear in the TCRdb table, and some are missing; sequencing was by immunoSEQ multiplex PCR. The table records 45,000 to 65,000 clones, around 81% of them present only once. Sequenced sample: peripheral blood. All receptors derive from a woman between 55 and 75 years old with acute or convalescent COVID-19.

The chain employs TRBV29-1 and TRBJ2-7, with D tentatively TRBD1 (5 bases). The V and J ends lost 6 bases and 3 bases respectively, with 15 bases between them. The CDR3 covers 13 residues. The germline V gene has CDR1 SQVTM and CDR2 ANQGSEA. CDR3 sequence (DNA): TGCAGCGTAACAGGAATGGGGCGCTACGAGCAGTACTTC. Protein sequence: CSVTGMGRYEQYF.

This chain links TRBV7-9 with TRBJ1-2; possibly TRBD1 for D (5 bases). V lost 2 bases, J lost 3 bases, and 10 bases lay in between. CDR3 length: 14 residues. In germline, CDR1 is SEHNR, CDR2 FQNEAQ (reference sequence). The CDR3 nucleotides read TGTGCCAGCAGCTTATCACAGGCAGACTATGGCTACACCTTC. It translates to CASSLSQADYGYTF.

CDR3 residues: CATEQGEGQPQHF. In DNA form, the CDR3 reads TGTGCCACCGAACAAGGGGAGGGTCAGCCCCAGCATTTT. V and J are TRBV24-1 and TRBJ1-5, with D possibly being TRBD1 (5 bases). The germline V gene encodes CDR1 KGHDR and CDR2 SFDVKD. This CDR3 has 13 residues. V lost 9 bases, J lost 6 bases, and 14 bases lay in between.

V is TRBV5-1 and J is TRBJ1-5, with TRBD1 matching over 7 bases. CDR1 is SGHRS, CDR2 YFSETQ, per germline. The CDR3 spans 14 residues. Trimming at V came to 2 bases and at J to 3 bases, leaving 2 bases not matched to a gene. The CDR3 here is CASSFGTDNQPQHF. The CDR3 nucleotides read TGCGCCAGCAGCTTCGGGACAGACAATCAGCCCCAGCATTTT.

The rearrangement joins TRBV5-1 to TRBJ2-3; weak D call: TRBD2 (5 bases). This CDR3 is 14 amino acids long. CDR1 and CDR2 from the germline V gene are SGHRS and YFSETQ. Between the trimmed V and J ends, which lost 1 base and 14 bases, there was a span of 20 bases. Written as DNA, the CDR3 is TGCGCCAGCAGCTTGTATGCGGAGGCGGTCCGGATGTATTTT. Translating gives CASSLYAEAVRMYF.

The chain joins TRBV5-4 to TRBJ1-3; possibly TRBD1 for D (6 bases). Between the trimmed V and J ends, which lost 4 bases and 0 bases, there was a span of 11 bases. Per germline, CDR1 SGHNT and CDR2 YYREEE (reference sequence). This CDR3 is built from 15 residues. CDR3 sequence reads: CASSVGQPSGNTIYF. The DNA for the CDR3 is TGTGCCAGCAGCGTCGGACAGCCCTCTGGAAACACCATATATTTT.

The chain is built from TRBV29-1 and TRBJ1-1; 9 bases line up with TRBD1. After removal of 6 bases from V and 6 bases from J, the junction contained 11 bases not matched to a gene. The germline gives CDR1 SQVTM, CDR2 ANQGSEA. The CDR3 extends over 14 amino acids. In DNA form, the CDR3 reads TGCAGCGTGTGGGTACAACAGGGGGCAGCTGAAGCTTTCTTT. Translation gives CSVWVQQGAAEAFF.

The chain has TRBV5-1 and TRBJ1-2; 9 nucleotides line up with TRBD1. The CDR3 has 14 amino acids. Trimming took 0 bases from V and 5 from J; bases not matched to a gene: 2. Germline assignment: CDR1 SGHRS and CDR2 YFSETQ. CDR3 sequence reads: CASSLGTGAYGYTF. CDR3 sequence (DNA): TGCGCCAGCAGCTTGGGGACAGGGGCGTATGGCTACACCTTC.

This rearrangement joins TRBV9 to TRBJ1-6; D is perhaps TRBD1 (6 bases). V was clipped by 0 bases and J by 8 bases, with 9 bases between them. Per the germline V gene, CDR1 is SGDLS and CDR2 is YYNGEE. This CDR3 is 14 amino acids long. The CDR3: CASSVGWTDSPLHF. The DNA for the CDR3 is TGTGCCAGCAGCGTAGGTTGGACAGATTCACCCCTCCACTTT.

This clone was picked up one time. This chain's CDR3 is CASSPRQDINYGYTF. CDR3 in DNA: TGTGCCAGCTCACCACGACAGGACATAAACTATGGCTACACCTTC. This chain joins TRBV18 and TRBJ1-2, with D possibly matching TRBD1 (6 bases). CDR1 and CDR2 (germline): KGHSH, LQKENI. The V gene lost 1 base and the J gene lost 2 bases, with 11 bases spanning the gap. The CDR3 totals 15 residues.

This chain links TRBV25-1 with TRBJ1-6; D is possibly TRBD1 (5 bases). CDR1 MGHDK and CDR2 SYGVNS come from the germline V gene. The CDR3 loop spans 16 amino acids. V dropped 7 bases and J dropped 8 bases, with 21 bases sitting between them. The CDR3: CASTADQPAGYSPLHF. In DNA, the CDR3 is TGTGCCAGCACTGCGGACCAACCCGCAGGGTATTCACCCCTCCACTTT.

The chain has TRBV19 and TRBJ1-2; D is ambiguous. The V end lost 1 base, the J end lost 7 bases, and 16 bases lay between the germline ends. Germline values: CDR1 LNHDA, CDR2 SQIVND (reference sequence). The CDR3 is 15 amino acids. The CDR3 region has the DNA TGTGCCAGTAGTATAGGCCGCGGAAGGGAGGTTGGCTACACCTTC. Translation: CASSIGRGREVGYTF.

This clone has just one count. The rearrangement uses TRBV9 and TRBJ2-1, with 10 bases lining up with TRBD2. With 3 bases clipped from V and 0 bases from J, the junction kept 6 bases outside the gene matches. This CDR3 has 17 residues. CDR1 SGDLS and CDR2 YYNGEE come from the germline V gene. The CDR3 DNA is TGTGCCAGCAGCGAGGGGACTAGCGTGAGCTCCTACAATGAGCAGTTCTTC. It specifies CASSEGTSVSSYNEQFF.

The rearrangement links TRBV24-1 to TRBJ2-2, with TRBD2 identical over 7 bases. Trimming at V came to 2 bases and at J to 7 bases, leaving 12 bases not matched to a gene. This CDR3 contains 17 residues. CDR1 is KGHDR, CDR2 SFDVKD, per germline. For the CDR3, the DNA is TGTGCCACCAGTGATTCCTCGATGACTAGCCGAGGCGGGGAGCTGTTTTTT. It translates to CATSDSSMTSRGGELFF.

The chain uses TRBV5-8 and TRBJ1-5; 8 nucleotides match TRBD1. This CDR3 has 17 residues. V dropped 4 bases and J dropped 1; count of bases not matched to a gene: 10. The germline CDR1 and CDR2 sequences are SGHTS and YDEGEE. The CDR3 here is CASSIGTGLVSNQPQHF. CDR3 nucleotides: TGTGCCAGCAGCATCGGGACAGGACTGGTGAGCAATCAGCCCCAGCATTTT. The variable domain in full, completed from reference TRBV5-8 and TRBJ1-5, reads EAGVTQSPTHLIKTRGQQATLRCSPISGHTSVYWYQQALGLGLQFLLWYDEGEERNRGNFPPRFSGRQFPNYSSELNVNALELEDSALYLCASSIGTGLVSNQPQHFGDGTRLSIL.

The rearrangement uses TRBV7-2 and TRBJ2-7; 13 bases map to TRBD2. The CDR3 is made up of 17 amino acids. Germline V CDR1 and CDR2: SGHTA, FQGNSA. V was clipped by 5 bases and J by 3 bases; unmatched bases: 10. Here the CDR3 reads CASSHPRTSGGVYEQYF. The CDR3, as DNA: TGTGCCAGCAGCCACCCTCGGACTAGCGGGGGAGTCTACGAGCAGTACTTC. Variable domain in full (rest from reference TRBV7-2 and TRBJ2-7): GAGVSQSPSNKVTEKGKDVELRCDPISGHTALYWYRQSLGQGLEFLIYFQGNSAPDKSGLPSDRFSAERTGGSVSTLTIQRTQQEDSAVYLCASSHPRTSGGVYEQYFGPGTRLTVT.

This chain links TRBV7-2 with TRBJ2-7; TRBD2 agrees at 8 bases. The CDR3 sequence is 15 residues long. V shed 1 base, J shed 2 bases, and the junction held 4 bases outside the gene matches. Germline loops: CDR1 SGHTA, CDR2 FQGNSA. DNA of the CDR3: TGTGCCAGCAGCTTAGGCACTAGCGGAACCTACGAGCAGTACTTC. It translates to CASSLGTSGTYEQYF.

The V and J genes are TRBV13 and TRBJ1-4; D is perhaps TRBD1 (6 bases). V was clipped by 2 bases and J by 3 bases, with 13 bases between them. The CDR3 loop spans 16 amino acids. Germline CDR1 PRHDT, CDR2 FYEKMQ (reference sequence). The CDR3 spells CASSLMEDRSNEKLFF. CDR3 DNA: TGTGCCAGCAGCTTAATGGAGGACAGATCTAATGAAAAACTGTTTTTT.

This chain uses TRBV6-5 with TRBJ1-6; tentatively, D is TRBD1 (5 bases). Germline CDR1 MNHEY, CDR2 SVGAGI. Trimming cost V 11 bases and J 7 bases, with 15 bases left between them. The CDR3 is made up of 13 amino acids. CDR3 in amino acids: CAGGLTGNSPLHF. The CDR3 nucleotides read TGTGCCGGGGGACTTACCGGGAATTCACCCCTCCACTTT.

The chain employs TRBV6-5 and TRBJ1-5; TRBD1 agrees at 10 bases. J lost 7 bases, V lost 6 bases, and 9 bases had no gene match. CDR3 length: 15 amino acids. Germline V CDR1 and CDR2: MNHEY, SVGAGI. CDR3 DNA: TGTGCCAGCAGAGCGGACAGGGGGTTACTACAGCCCCAGCATTTT. Translated, it gives CASRADRGLLQPQHF.

This clone was picked up a small number of times. The chain links TRBV11-2 to TRBJ2-7; 13 bases are a match to TRBD2. J lost 3 bases, V lost 2 bases, and 4 bases had no gene match. The CDR3 covers 16 residues. The germline V gene has CDR1 SGHAT and CDR2 FQNNGV. CDR3 DNA sequence: TGTGCCAGCAGCTTAACTAGCGGGGGGGAGGTCTACGAGCAGTACTTC. It encodes CASSLTSGGEVYEQYF. Filled out from reference TRBV11-2 and TRBJ2-7, the complete variable domain reads EAGVAQSPRYKIIEKRQSVAFWCNPISGHATLYWYQQILGQGPKLLIQFQNNGVVDDSQLPKDRFSAERLKGVDSTLKIQPAKLEDSAVYLCASSLTSGGEVYEQYFGPGTRLTVT.

This rearrangement joins TRBV10-3 to TRBJ1-2; 7 bases are a match to TRBD1. Germline-derived CDR1 and CDR2 are ENHRY and SYGVKD. Unmatched junction bases numbered 7, after V lost 7 bases and J lost 5 bases. The CDR3 loop spans 13 amino acids. Here the CDR3 DNA reads TGTGCCATCACCCGACAGGGATTATATGGCTACACCTTC. Protein: CAITRQGLYGYTF.

The rearrangement links TRBV11-2 to TRBJ2-1; 10 bases are shared with TRBD2. There are 15 residues in the CDR3. The germline V gene encodes CDR1 SGHAT and CDR2 FQNNGV. With V trimmed by 4 bases and J by 5 bases, 5 bases remained unmatched. CDR3 nucleotides: TGTGCCAGCAGCTCCCTAGCGGGGGCTGACAATGAGCAGTTCTTC. Residues: CASSSLAGADNEQFF.

A single count supports this clone. This chain joins TRBV6-1 and TRBJ2-7, with TRBD1 matching over 10 bases. The CDR3 sequence is 14 residues long. After removal of 1 base from V and 9 bases from J, the junction contained 6 bases not matched to a gene. From germline, CDR1 is MNHNS and CDR2 SASEGT. This chain's CDR3 is CASSEVRQGAAQYF. DNA for the CDR3: TGTGCCAGCAGTGAAGTGAGACAGGGGGCCGCGCAGTACTTC.

The chain is built from TRBV21-1 and TRBJ1-4; the table's D call, TRBD1, has no DNA check behind it. TRBV21-1 is reported as a pseudogene. There are 16 residues in the CDR3. The DNA for the CDR3 is TGTGCCAGCAGCCTTATAGGACAGTCAACTAATGAAAAACTGTTTTTT. As protein: CASSLIGQSTNEKLFF.